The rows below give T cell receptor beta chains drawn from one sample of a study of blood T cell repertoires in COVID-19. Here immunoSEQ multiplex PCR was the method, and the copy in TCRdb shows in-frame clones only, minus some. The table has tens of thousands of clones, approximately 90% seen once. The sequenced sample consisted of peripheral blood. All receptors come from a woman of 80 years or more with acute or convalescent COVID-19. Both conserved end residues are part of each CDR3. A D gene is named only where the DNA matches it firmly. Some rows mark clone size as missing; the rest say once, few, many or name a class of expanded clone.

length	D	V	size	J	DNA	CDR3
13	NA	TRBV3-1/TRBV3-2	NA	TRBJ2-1	TGTGCCAGCAGCCAAGATCGAGGTGGTGAGCAGTTCTTC	CASSQDRGGEQFF
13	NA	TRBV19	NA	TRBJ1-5	TGTGCCAGTAGTGGGGGCCTAGATCAGCCCCAGCATTTT	CASSGGLDQPQHF
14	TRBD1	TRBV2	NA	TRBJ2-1	TGTGCCAGCGGACGGACAGGGGCCTACAATGAGCAGTTCTTC	CASGRTGAYNEQFF
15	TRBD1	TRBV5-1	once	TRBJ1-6	TGCGCCAGCAGGGGGTCGGGACAGCATAATTCACCCCTCCACTTT	CASRGSGQHNSPLHF
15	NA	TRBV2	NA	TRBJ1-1	TGTGCCAGCAGACCCCTCACTTACGCGAACACTGAAGCTTTCTTT	CASRPLTYANTEAFF
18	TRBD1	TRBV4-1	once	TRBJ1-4	TGCGCCAGCAGCCGCTTCCACACTACAGGGGTGACTAATGAAAAACTGTTTTTT	CASSRFHTTGVTNEKLFF
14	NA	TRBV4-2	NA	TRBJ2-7	TGTGCCAGCAGCCAAGCCCCGGGGTCTTACGAGCAGTACTTC	CASSQAPGSYEQYF
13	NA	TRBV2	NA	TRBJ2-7	TGTGCCAGCAGGCGGGGTGTTATCTACGAGCAGTACTTC	CASRRGVIYEQYF
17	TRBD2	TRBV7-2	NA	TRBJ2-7	TGTGCCAGCAGCGGAGGGACTAGCGGGCGAAACTCCTACGAGCAGTACTTC	CASSGGTSGRNSYEQYF
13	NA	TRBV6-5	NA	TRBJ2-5	TGTGCCAGCAGATTCACAGGTCAAGAGACCCAGTACTTC	CASRFTGQETQYF
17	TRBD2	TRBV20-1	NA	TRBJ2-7	TGCAGTGCTAGTCTACAGTTAGCGGGGGGATCTATGGACGAGCAGTACTTC	CSASLQLAGGSMDEQYF
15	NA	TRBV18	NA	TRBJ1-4	TGTGCCAGCTCGGGTGCTCAGGGAAGAGGTGAAAAACTGTTTTTT	CASSGAQGRGEKLFF
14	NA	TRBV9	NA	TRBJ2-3	TGTGCCAGCAACTCCGGGTCTCGCACAGATACGCAGTATTTT	CASNSGSRTDTQYF
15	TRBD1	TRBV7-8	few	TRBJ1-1	TGTGCCAGCAGCTTATCAGGGGGGAGGAACACTGAAGCTTTCTTT	CASSLSGGRNTEAFF
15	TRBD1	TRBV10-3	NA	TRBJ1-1	TGTGCCATCAGTTCAGGGGGGCTTATGAACACTGAAGCTTTCTTT	CAISSGGLMNTEAFF
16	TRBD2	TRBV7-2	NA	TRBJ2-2	TGTGCCAGCAGCTTCGCGGGGGGGCCCCGGAGCGGGGAGCTGTTTTTT	CASSFAGGPRSGELFF
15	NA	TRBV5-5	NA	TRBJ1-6	TGTGCCAGCAGCTTGGTCGGGGGGGGTAATTCACCCCTCCACTTT	CASSLVGGGNSPLHF
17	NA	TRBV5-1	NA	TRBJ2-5	TGCGCCAGCAGCCCCGGGAGTTTGATAAGGGCTAAAGAGACCCAGTACTTC	CASSPGSLIRAKETQYF
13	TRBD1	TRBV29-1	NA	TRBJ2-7	TGCAGCGTTGAGGGGACAGACTCCTACGAGCAGTACTTC	CSVEGTDSYEQYF
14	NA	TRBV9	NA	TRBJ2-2	TGTGCCAGCAACCGGGAGATGGGCACCGGGGAGCTGTTTTTT	CASNREMGTGELFF
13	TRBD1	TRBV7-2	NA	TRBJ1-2	TGTGCCATTACACAGGGGTTGAACTATGGCTACACCTTC	CAITQGLNYGYTF
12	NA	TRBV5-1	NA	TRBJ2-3	TGCGCCAGCAGCTTTCGGGCAGATACGCAGTATTTT	CASSFRADTQYF
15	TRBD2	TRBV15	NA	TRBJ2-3	TGTGCCACCAGCAGAGATCCGACTAGCCCAGATACGCAGTATTTT	CATSRDPTSPDTQYF
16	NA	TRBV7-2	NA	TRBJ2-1	TGTGCCAGCAGCTTGGCGGGGGCCCTCTCCTACAATGAGCAGTTCTTC	CASSLAGALSYNEQFF
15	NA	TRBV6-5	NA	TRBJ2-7	TGTGCCAGCAGTTACTCGGGAGCGGCCGCCTACGAGCAGTACTTC	CASSYSGAAAYEQYF
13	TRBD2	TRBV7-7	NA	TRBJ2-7	TGTGCTAGCAGCTTAGGGGCGGGGGACGAGCAGTACTTC	CASSLGAGDEQYF
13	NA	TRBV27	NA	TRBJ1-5	TGTGCCAGCAGAACTCTCACAGGCGAGCCCCAGCATTTT	CASRTLTGEPQHF
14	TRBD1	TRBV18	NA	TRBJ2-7	TGTGCCAGCTCACCACGGACAGGGTTATACGAGCAGTACTTC	CASSPRTGLYEQYF
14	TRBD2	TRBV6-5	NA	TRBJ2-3	TGTGCCAGCAGGGGAGGGGCCCATCCAGATACGCAGTATTTT	CASRGGAHPDTQYF
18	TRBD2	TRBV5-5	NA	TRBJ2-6	TGTGCCAGCAGCTTGGTAGCGGGGCCCCCCTCTGGGGCCAACGTCCTGACTTTC	CASSLVAGPPSGANVLTF
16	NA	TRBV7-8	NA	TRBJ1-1	TGTGCCAGCAGCTTAGGGGCGGGGTACGGAAGAACTGAAGCTTTCTTT	CASSLGAGYGRTEAFF
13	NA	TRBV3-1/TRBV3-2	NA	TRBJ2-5	TGTGCCAGCAGCCTCACATCCGGGGAGACCCAGTACTTC	CASSLTSGETQYF
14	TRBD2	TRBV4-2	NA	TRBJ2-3	TGTGCCAGCAGCCAAGATCTAGCGGGAGATACGCAGTATTTT	CASSQDLAGDTQYF
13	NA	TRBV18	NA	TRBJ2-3	TGTGCCAGCTCACCATCAGGGTCAGATACGCAGTATTTT	CASSPSGSDTQYF
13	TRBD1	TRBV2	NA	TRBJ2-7	TGTGCCAGCAGTCGGACAGGCCTCTACGAGCAGTACTTC	CASSRTGLYEQYF
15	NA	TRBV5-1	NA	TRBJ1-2	TGCGCCAGCAGCGAAGGTTCTGGACAGAACTATGGCTACACCTTC	CASSEGSGQNYGYTF
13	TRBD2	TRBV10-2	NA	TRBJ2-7	TGCGCCAGCAGGCGGGGGTTCTCCTACGAGCAGTACTTC	CASRRGFSYEQYF
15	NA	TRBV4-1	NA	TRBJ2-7	TGCGCCAGCAGCCCGACAGTTGGGCTTTCCTACGAGCAGTACTTC	CASSPTVGLSYEQYF
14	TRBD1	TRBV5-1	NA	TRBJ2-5	TGCGCCAGCAGCCGGGACAGGGGAGAAGAGACCCAGTACTTC	CASSRDRGEETQYF
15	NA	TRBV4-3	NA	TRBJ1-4	TGCGCCAGCAGCCAAGAAGGTAGCGGTGGGGAAAAACTGTTTTTT	CASSQEGSGGEKLFF
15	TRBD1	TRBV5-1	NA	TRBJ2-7	TGCGCCAGCAGCTTGAGGACCGGACAGGGCAACGAGCAGTACTTC	CASSLRTGQGNEQYF
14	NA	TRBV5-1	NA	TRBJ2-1	TGCGCCAGCAGTCCCGGGACTCTATACAATGAGCAGTTCTTC	CASSPGTLYNEQFF
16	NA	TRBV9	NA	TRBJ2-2	TGTGCCAGCAGCCTGACAGGGACTTCGAACACCGGGGAGCTGTTTTTT	CASSLTGTSNTGELFF
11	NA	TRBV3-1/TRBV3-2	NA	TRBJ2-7	TGTGCCAGCAGCCGCGCCTACGAGCAGTACTTC	CASSRAYEQYF
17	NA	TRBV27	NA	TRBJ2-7	TGTGCCAGCAGCCTAGTGGGTTCGAGGGTGCGCTTCTACGAGCAGTACTTC	CASSLVGSRVRFYEQYF
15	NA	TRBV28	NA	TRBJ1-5	TGTGCCAGCAGGATTCGGACTTTTAGCAATCAGCCCCAGCATTTT	CASRIRTFSNQPQHF
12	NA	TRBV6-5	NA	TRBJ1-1	TGTGCCAGCAGCCCGGGGTTCACTGAAGCTTTCTTT	CASSPGFTEAFF
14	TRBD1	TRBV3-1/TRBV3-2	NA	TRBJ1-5	TGTGCCAGCAGCCAACGGACAGGGGAGTTGCCCCAGCATTTT	CASSQRTGELPQHF
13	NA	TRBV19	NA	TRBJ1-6	TGTGCCAGTAGTACAGGGCATAATTCACCCCTCCACTTT	CASSTGHNSPLHF
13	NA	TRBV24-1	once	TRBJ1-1	TGTGCCACCAGTGCTCAGGGAAACACTGAAGCTTTCTTT	CATSAQGNTEAFF
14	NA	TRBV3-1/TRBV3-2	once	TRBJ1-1	TGTGCCAGCAGCCAAGATTTAGGTGGAGGATTTCCTTTCTTT	CASSQDLGGGFPFF
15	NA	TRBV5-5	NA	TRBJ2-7	TGTGCCAGCAGCTTTATCGCAGGGTTTAGGAACGAGCAGTACTTC	CASSFIAGFRNEQYF
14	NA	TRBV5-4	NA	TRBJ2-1	TGTGCCAGCAGCTTATTACAGGTGAACAATGAGCAGTTCTTC	CASSLLQVNNEQFF
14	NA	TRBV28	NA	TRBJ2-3	TGTGCCAGCACCGTCAGGGGTAGCACAGATACGCAGTATTTT	CASTVRGSTDTQYF
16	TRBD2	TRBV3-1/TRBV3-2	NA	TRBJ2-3	TGTGCCAGCAGCCAGACTAGCGGGGCCCGCACAGATACGCAGTATTTT	CASSQTSGARTDTQYF
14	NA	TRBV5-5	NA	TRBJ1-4	TGTGCCAGCAGCCCGACGGGAGCTAATGAAAAACTGTTTTTT	CASSPTGANEKLFF
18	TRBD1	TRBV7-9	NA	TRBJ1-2	TGTGCCAGCAGCTCCCGGACAGGGAAAGGGGAAAGTAACTATGGCTACACCTTC	CASSSRTGKGESNYGYTF
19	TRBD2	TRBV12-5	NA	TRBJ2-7	TGTGCTAGTGGTTTGTTACCGACTAGCGGGAGGTCGGCACGCGACGAGCAGTACTTC	CASGLLPTSGRSARDEQYF
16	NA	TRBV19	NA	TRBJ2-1	TGTGCCAGTAAACAGGGAGATCTCATGCCCTACAATGAGCAGTTCTTC	CASKQGDLMPYNEQFF